There are many counts of the clone carrying this T cell receptor beta chain. This record belongs to a study of beta chain features in type 1 diabetes. On the study more broadly: In age, gender and cell yields, patients were similar to healthy donors.

CD45RO/CCR7/CD25/CD127/CD95/CD27 separated CD4+ naive, central memory, regulatory and stem cell-like memory cells by sorting. Post-sort purity exceeded 95% for all sorted populations. Expressed TCRB transcripts were sequenced, since all the RNA that had been isolated was reverse transcribed. Only in-frame clones appear in the TCRdb table, and some are missing; sequencing was by immunoSEQ multiplex PCR. In the table there are around 340,000 clones, roughly 8% of which are singletons. Sequences were obtained from central memory CD4+ T cells from blood. This receptor was identified in a woman aged 18-29 years in good health.

The CDR3 here is CASSLVLAGGGAGGEQFF. The CDR3, as DNA: TGTGCCAGCAGCTTAGTTCTAGCGGGAGGCGGAGCGGGTGGTGAGCAGTTCTTC. J is TRBJ2-1 and V is TRBV7-9; 11 positions match TRBD2. The CDR3 covers 18 residues. Germline-derived CDR1 and CDR2 are SEHNR and FQNEAQ (reference sequence). Trimming removed 1 base from V and 9 bases from J; junction bases left unmatched: 14.